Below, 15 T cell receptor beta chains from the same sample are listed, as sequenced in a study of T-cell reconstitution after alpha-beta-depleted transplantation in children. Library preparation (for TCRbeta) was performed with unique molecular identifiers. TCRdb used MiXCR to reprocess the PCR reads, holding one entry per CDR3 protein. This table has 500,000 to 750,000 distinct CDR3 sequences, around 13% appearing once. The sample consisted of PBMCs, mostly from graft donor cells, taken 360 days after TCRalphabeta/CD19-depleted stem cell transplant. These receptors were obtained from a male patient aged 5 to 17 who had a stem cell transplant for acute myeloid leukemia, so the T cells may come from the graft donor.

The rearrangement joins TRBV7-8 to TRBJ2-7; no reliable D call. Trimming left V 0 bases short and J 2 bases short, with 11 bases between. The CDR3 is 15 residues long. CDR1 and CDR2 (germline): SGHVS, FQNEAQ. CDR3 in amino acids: CASSLALDGAYEQYF. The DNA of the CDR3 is TGTGCCAGCAGCTTAGCGCTAGATGGGGCCTACGAGCAGTACTTC.

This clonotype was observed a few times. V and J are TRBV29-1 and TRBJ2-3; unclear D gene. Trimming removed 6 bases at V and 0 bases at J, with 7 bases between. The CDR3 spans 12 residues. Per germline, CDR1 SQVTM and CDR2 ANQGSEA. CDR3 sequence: CSVITSTDTQYF. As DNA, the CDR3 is TGCAGCGTCATCACTAGCACAGATACGCAGTATTTT.

The CDR3 here is CASRPSGTSSYNEQFF. The CDR3 region has the DNA TGTGCCAGCAGACCCTCCGGGACTAGCTCCTACAATGAGCAGTTCTTC. The genes are TRBV6-1 and TRBJ2-1, with TRBD2 identical over 8 bases. CDR1 is MNHNS, CDR2 SASEGT, per germline. After removal of 6 bases from V and 0 bases from J, the junction contained 7 bases not matched to a gene. CDR3 size: 16 residues.

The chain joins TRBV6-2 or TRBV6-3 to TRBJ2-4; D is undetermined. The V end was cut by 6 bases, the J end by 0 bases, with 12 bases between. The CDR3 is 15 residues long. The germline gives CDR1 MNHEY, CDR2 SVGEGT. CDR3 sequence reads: CASRPRGLAKNIQYF. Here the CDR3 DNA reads TGTGCCAGCAGACCTCGAGGTTTAGCCAAAAACATTCAGTACTTC.

The chain's CDR3 is CSARLGHLVYEQYF. In nucleotides, the CDR3 is TGCAGTGCTAGGCTGGGACACTTGGTCTACGAGCAGTACTTC. The rearrangement joins TRBV20-1 to TRBJ2-7; D is possibly TRBD1 (6 bases). From germline, CDR1 is DFQATT and CDR2 SNEGSKA (reference sequence). The CDR3 has 14 residues. The V end was cut by 3 bases, the J end by 3 bases, with 15 bases between.

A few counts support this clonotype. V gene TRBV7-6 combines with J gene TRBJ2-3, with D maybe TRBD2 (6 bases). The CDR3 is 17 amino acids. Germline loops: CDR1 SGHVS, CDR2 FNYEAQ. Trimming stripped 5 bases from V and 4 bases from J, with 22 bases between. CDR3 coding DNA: TGTGCCAGCAGCCCAGTTCATGGGGGGAGAGTCGCAGATACGCAGTATTTT. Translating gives CASSPVHGGRVADTQYF.

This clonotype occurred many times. CDR3 sequence: CASSFGGGPYNEQFF. The CDR3 DNA is TGTGCCAGCAGTTTTGGGGGAGGGCCCTACAATGAGCAGTTCTTC. The chain is built from TRBV12-3 or TRBV12-4 and TRBJ2-1, with TRBD2 matching over 7 bases. V shed 3 bases, J shed 2 bases, and the junction held 4 bases outside the gene matches. The CDR3 has 15 residues.

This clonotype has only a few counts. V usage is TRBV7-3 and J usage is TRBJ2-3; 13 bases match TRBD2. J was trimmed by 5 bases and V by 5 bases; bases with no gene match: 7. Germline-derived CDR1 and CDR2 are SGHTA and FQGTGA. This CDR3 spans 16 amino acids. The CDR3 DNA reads TGTGCCAGCAGCCTCAGACTAGCGGGAGGTGTAGATACGCAGTATTTT. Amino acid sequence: CASSLRLAGGVDTQYF.

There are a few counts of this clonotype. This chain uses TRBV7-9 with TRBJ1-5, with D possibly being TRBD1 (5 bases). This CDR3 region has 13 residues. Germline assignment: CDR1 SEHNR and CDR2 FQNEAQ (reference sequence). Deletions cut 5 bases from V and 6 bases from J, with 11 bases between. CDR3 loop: CASSPQGFQPQHF. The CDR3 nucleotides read TGTGCCAGCAGCCCCCAGGGATTTCAGCCCCAGCATTTT.

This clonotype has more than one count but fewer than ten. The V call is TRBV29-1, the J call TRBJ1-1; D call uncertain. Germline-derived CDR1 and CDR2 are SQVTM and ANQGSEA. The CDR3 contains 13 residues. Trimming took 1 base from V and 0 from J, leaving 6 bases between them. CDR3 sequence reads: CSVEGVLNTEAFF. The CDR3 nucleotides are TGCAGCGTTGAAGGGGTACTGAACACTGAAGCTTTCTTT.

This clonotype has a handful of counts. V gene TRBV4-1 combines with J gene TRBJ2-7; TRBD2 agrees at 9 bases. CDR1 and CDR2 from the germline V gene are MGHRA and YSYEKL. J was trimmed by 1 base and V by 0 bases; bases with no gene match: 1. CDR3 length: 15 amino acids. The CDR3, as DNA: TGCGCCAGCAGCCAAGAGCTAGCGGGATCCTACGAGCAGTACTTC. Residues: CASSQELAGSYEQYF.

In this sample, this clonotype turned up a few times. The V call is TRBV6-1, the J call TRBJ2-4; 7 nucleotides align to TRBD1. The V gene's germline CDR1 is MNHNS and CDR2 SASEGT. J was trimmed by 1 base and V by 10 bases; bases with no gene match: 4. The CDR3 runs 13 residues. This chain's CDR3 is CATQDRAKNIQYF. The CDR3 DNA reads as TGTGCCACCCAGGACAGGGCCAAAAACATTCAGTACTTC.

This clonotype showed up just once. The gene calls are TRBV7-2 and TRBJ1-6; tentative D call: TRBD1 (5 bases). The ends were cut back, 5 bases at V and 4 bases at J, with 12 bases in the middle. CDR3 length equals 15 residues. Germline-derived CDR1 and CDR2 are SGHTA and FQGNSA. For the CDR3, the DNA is TGTGCCAGCAGCCCCGGGGCCGGGTATAATTCACCCCTCCACTTT. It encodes CASSPGAGYNSPLHF.

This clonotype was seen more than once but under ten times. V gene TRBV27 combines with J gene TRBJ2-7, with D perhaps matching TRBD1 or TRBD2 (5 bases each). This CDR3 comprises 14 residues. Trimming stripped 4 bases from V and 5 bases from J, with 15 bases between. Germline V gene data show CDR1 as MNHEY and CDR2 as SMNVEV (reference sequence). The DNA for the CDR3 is TGTGCCAGCAGTTGGAGGTCGATGGGGGACGAGCAGTACTTC. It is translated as CASSWRSMGDEQYF.

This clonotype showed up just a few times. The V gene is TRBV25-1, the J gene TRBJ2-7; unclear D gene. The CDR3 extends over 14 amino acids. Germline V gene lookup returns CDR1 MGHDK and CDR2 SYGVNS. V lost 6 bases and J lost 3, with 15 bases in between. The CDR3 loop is CASRTDKPYYEQYF. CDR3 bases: TGTGCCAGCAGGACCGACAAGCCCTACTACGAGCAGTACTTC.